The TCR beta chain under discussion was sequenced for a study of breast tumors, draining lymph nodes, adjacent tissues. Overall study findings and caveats: Tumor T cell lymph node origin was a supported hypothesis, not proven. Tumor TCR diversity was below lymph nodes but above nontumor tissue.

This clonotype was recorded at least ten times. Antigen specificity is unknown. The junction had 4 bases not matched to a gene; V was cut back by 2 bases and J by 4 bases. Germline V gives CDR1 SGHTA, CDR2 FQGNSA. The length of the CDR3 is 14 residues. TCRdb analysed the multiplex PCR reads with MiXCR anew, one entry per CDR3 protein. Here the sample spans 150,000 to 200,000 distinct CDR3 sequences, 33% being singletons. Breast cancer patients provided tissue from their axillary draining lymph nodes. This clonotype originated in a female donor with breast cancer. Some clones in this sample may be carry-over from other donors' samples. Sequencing used axillary lymph node tissue. The chain employs TRBV7-2 and TRBJ2-5; 7 bases are shared with TRBD1. CDR3 in DNA: TGTGCCAGCAGCTTAAGTCCAGGGGGAGAGACCCAGTACTTC. This gives the protein CASSLSPGGETQYF.